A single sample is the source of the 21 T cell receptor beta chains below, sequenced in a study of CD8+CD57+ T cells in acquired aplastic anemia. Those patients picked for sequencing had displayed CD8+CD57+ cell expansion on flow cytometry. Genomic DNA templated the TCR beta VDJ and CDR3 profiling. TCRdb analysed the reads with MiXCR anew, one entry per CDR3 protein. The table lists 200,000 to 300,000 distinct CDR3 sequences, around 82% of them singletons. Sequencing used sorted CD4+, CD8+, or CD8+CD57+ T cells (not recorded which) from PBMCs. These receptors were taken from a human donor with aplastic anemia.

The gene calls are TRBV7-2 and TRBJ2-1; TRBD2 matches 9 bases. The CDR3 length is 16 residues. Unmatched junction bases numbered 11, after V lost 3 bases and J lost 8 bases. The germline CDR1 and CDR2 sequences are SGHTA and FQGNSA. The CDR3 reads CASSFQPSGGCDEQFF. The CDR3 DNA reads TGTGCCAGCAGCTTTCAACCAAGCGGGGGGTGCGATGAGCAGTTCTTC.

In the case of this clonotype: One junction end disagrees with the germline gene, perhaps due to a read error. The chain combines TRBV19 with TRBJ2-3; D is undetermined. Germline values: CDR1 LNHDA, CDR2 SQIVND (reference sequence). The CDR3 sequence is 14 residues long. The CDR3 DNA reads TGTGCCAGCAGTATAGCTAGAGGAGCCGATAATCAGTATTTT. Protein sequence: CASSIARGADNQYF.

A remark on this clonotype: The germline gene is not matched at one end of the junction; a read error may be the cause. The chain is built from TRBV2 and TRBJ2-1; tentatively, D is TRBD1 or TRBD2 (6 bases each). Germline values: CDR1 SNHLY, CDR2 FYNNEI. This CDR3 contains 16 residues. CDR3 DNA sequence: TGTGCCAGCGGCGAGGGGGGCGGAGACGGTCAGGATTTGCAGTTATTC. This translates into CASGEGGGDGQDLQLF.

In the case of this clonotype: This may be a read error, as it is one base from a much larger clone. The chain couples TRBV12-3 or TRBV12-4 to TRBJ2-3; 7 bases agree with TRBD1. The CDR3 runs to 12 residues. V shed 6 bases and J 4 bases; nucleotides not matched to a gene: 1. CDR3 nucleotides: TGTGCCAGCAGGACAGGGTCAGATACGCAGTATTTT. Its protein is CASRTGSDTQYF.

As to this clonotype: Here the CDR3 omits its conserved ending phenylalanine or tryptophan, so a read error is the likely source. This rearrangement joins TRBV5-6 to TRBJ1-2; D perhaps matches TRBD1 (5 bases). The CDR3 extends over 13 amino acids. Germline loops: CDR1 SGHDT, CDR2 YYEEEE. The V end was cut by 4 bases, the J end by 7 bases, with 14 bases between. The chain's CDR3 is CASSQGGGGGYTL. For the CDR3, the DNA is TGTGCCAGCAGCCAGGGCGGGGGAGGTGGCTACACCCTC.

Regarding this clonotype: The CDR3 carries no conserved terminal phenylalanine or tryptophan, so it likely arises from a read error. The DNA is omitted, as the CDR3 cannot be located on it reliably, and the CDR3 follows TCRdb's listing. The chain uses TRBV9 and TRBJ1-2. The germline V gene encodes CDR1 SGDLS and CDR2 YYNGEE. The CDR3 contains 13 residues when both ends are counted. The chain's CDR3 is CASSQGLAGCYTL.

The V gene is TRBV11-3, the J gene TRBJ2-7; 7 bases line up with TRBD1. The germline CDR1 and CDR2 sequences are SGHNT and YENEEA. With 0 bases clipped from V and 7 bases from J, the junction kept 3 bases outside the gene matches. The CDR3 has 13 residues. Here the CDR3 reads CASSLDLTGEQYV. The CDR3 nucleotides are TGTGCCAGCAGCTTAGATCTGACAGGGGAGCAGTACGTC.

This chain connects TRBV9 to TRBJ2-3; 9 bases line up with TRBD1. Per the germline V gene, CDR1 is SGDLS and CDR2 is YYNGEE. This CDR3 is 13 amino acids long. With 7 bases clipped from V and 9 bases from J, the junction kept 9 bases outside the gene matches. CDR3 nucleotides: TGTGCCAGCGGCGACGGGGGACAGGGCACGCAGTATTTT. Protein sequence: CASGDGGQGTQYF.

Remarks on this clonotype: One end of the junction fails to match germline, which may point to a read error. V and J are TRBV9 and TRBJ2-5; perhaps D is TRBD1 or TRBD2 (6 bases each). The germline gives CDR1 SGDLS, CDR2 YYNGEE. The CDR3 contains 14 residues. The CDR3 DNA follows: TGTGCCAGCAGCCTGGGGGGCGGAAACGGGACGGATGACTTC. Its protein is CASSLGGGNGTDDF.

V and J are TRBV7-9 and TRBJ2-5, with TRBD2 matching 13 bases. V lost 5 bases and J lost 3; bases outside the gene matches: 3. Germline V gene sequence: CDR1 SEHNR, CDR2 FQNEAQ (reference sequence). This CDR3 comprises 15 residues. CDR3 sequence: CASSLGLAGEETQYF. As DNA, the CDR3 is TGTGCCAGCAGCCTCGGACTAGCGGGGGAAGAGACCCAGTACTTC.

The DNA for the CDR3 is TGTGCCAGCAGTGACCTCGGACAGGGGAATCAGCCCCAGCATTTT. This encodes CASSDLGQGNQPQHF. This chain uses TRBV2 with TRBJ1-5, with 9 bases that match TRBD1. This CDR3 is 15 amino acids long. Germline CDR1 is SNHLY and CDR2 is FYNNEI. J was trimmed by 4 bases and V by 3 bases; bases with no gene match: 4.

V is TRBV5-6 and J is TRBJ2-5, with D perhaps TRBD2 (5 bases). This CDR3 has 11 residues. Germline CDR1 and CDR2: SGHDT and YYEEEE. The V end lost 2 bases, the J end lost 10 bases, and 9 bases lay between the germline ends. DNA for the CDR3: TGTGCCAGCAGCTTCGAGAGGGTCCAGTACTTC. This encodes CASSFERVQYF.

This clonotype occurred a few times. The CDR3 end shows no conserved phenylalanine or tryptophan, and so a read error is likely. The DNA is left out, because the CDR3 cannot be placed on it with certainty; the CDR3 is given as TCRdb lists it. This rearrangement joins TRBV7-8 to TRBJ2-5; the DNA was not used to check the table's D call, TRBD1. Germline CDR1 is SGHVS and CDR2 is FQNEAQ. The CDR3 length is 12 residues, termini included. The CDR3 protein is CASSVAGGTDKQ.

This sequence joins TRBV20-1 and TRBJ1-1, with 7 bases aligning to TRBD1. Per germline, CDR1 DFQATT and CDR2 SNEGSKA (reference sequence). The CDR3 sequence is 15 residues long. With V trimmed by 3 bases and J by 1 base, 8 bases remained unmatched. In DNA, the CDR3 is TGCAGTGCTAGGCTTACAGGGGCTGAGAACACTGAAGCTTTCTTT. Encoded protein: CSARLTGAENTEAFF.

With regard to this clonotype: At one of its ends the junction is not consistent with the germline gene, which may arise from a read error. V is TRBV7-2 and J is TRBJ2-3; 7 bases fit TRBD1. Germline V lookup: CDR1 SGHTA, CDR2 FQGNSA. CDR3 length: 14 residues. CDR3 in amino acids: CASSLGGQRPRTSF. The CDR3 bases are TGTGCCAGCAGCTTAGGGGGACAGAGACCCAGGACTTCGTTT.

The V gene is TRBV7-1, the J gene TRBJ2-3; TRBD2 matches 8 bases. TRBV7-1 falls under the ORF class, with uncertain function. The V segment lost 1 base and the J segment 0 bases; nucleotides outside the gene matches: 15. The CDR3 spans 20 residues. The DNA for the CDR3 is TGTGCCAGCAGCTCAGTCATATTTCGCGGGGGGTACTCTAGCACAGATACGCAGTATTTT. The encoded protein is CASSSVIFRGGYSSTDTQYF.

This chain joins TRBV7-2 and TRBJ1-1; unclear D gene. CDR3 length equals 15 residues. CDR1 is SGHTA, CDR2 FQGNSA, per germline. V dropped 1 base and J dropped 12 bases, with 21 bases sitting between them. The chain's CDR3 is CASSLDPDGNTDSFF. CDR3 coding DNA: TGTGCCAGCAGCTTAGATCCAGACGGGAACACTGATTCTTTCTTT.

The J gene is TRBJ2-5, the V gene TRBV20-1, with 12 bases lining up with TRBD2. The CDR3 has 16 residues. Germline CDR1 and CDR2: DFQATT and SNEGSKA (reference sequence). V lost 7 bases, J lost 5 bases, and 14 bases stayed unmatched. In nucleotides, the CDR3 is TGCAGTGTCTCGGATCATCTAGCGGGAGGGTGGGAGACCCAGTACTTC. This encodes CSVSDHLAGGWETQYF.

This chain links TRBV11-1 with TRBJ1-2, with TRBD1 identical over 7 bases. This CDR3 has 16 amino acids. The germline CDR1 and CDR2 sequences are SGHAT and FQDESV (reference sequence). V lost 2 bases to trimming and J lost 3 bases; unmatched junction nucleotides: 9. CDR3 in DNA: TGTGCCAGCAGCTTACAGCACAGGGGCTTGGACTATGGCTACACCTTC. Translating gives CASSLQHRGLDYGYTF.

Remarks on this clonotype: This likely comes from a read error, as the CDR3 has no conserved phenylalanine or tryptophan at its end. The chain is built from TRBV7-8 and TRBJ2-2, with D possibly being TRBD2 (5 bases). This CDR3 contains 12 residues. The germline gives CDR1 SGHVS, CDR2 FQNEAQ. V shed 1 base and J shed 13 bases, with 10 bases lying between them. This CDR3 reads CASSLVGGPLFH. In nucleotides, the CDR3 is TGTGCCAGCAGCTTAGTGGGCGGGCCGCTGTTTCAT.

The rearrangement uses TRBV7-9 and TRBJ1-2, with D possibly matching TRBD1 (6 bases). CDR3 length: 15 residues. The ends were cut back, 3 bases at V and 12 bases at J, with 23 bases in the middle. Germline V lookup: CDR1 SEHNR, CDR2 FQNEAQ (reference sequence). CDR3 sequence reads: CASSLTGGADYDDTF. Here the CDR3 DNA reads TGTGCCAGCAGCTTGACAGGTGGCGCCGACTATGACGACACCTTC.